The 13 T cell receptor beta chains below come from one sample, sequenced in a study of T cell clonality in common variable immunodeficiency. Study findings and constraints: Common variable immunodeficiency TCR beta sequences reportedly had fewer deletions and N-nucleotide insertions.

Some clones are missing from TCRdb's copy, which holds only in-frame ones; the method was immunoSEQ multiplex PCR. The repertoire table contains about 15,000 clones. Their antigens remain unidentified. Sequenced material: peripheral blood mononuclear cells. Receptors originate from a human donor with common variable immunodeficiency.

Comment on this clone: The missing CDR3 end, 3 residues past where the read stops, is filled in from the germline J gene. The chain joins TRBV18 to TRBJ2-1, with 13 bases fitting TRBD2. This CDR3 is built from 17 residues. V lost 0 bases, J lost 4 bases, and 3 bases stayed unmatched. Germline V gene data show CDR1 as KGHSH and CDR2 as LQKENI. The CDR3 is CASSPPTSGRGYNEQFF. The covered CDR3 bases are TGTGCCAGCTCACCACCCACTAGCGGGAGGGGATACAATGAG.

As for this clone: The read ends 3 residues before the CDR3 terminus; that terminus is restored from the germline J gene. This rearrangement joins TRBV7-8 to TRBJ2-7, with TRBD2 identical over 8 bases. The CDR3 extends over 13 amino acids. Per germline, CDR1 SGHVS and CDR2 FQNEAQ. V lost 5 bases, J lost 6 bases, and 6 bases stayed unmatched. Incomplete CDR3 DNA: TGTGCCAGCAGCCCGGGACTAGTTGGCGAG. Translating gives CASSPGLVGE. The CDR3 reads in full as CASSPGLVGEQYF.

Points on this clone: The read finishes 3 residues shy of the CDR3 end, and the germline J gene is used to complete it. J is TRBJ2-3 and V is TRBV2; 7 nucleotides match TRBD1. After removal of 6 bases from V and 5 bases from J, the junction contained 14 bases not matched to a gene. CDR1 and CDR2 from the germline V gene are SNHLY and FYNNEI. The CDR3 covers 16 residues. The CDR3 is CASRALGGTFGDTQYF. CDR3 DNA, as far as it was read: TGTGCCAGCAGGGCCTTAGGGGGCACTTTCGGAGATACG.

Details on this clone: Read coverage stops 3 residues before the CDR3 terminus; the germline J gene supplies the remainder. The chain links TRBV6-1 to TRBJ1-5; no reliable D call. The ends were cut back, 2 bases at V and 3 bases at J, with 14 bases in the middle. The CDR3 runs to 16 residues. Germline CDR1 reads MNHNS; CDR2 reads SASEGT. CDR3 in amino acids: CASSERVGEHNQPQHF. Incomplete CDR3 DNA: TGTGCCAGCAGTGAACGGGTAGGAGAGCACAATCAGCCC.

About this clone itself: The read is 3 residues too short to cover the CDR3 end, so that end is filled in from the germline J gene. V gene TRBV18 combines with J gene TRBJ1-2; TRBD1 might be the D (5 bases). V lost 5 bases, J lost 2 bases, and 9 bases lay in between. The CDR3 is 13 residues long. Per germline, CDR1 KGHSH and CDR2 LQKENI. The CDR3 reads CASSTTENYGYTF. The sequenced CDR3 bases are TGTGCCAGCTCAACGACAGAAAACTATGGC. The whole variable domain, remainder taken from reference TRBV18 and TRBJ1-2, is NAGVMQNPRHLVRRRGQEARLRCSPMKGHSHVYWYRQLPEEGLKFMVYLQKENIIDESGMPKERFSAEFPKEGPSILRIQQVVRGDSAAYFCASSTTENYGYTFGSGTRLTVV.

Worth noting for this clone: The CDR3 end falls 3 residues outside the read, so it is completed with the germline J gene. The chain links TRBV6-2 or TRBV6-3 to TRBJ2-7; D gene uncertain. The ends were cut back, 8 bases at V and 6 bases at J, with 17 bases in the middle. The CDR3 extends over 13 amino acids. Germline CDR1 and CDR2: MNHEY and SVGEGT. CDR3 bases read: TGTGCCAGCGTAATCCAAAGCGATGGCGAG. Amino acids: CASVIQSDGE. Given in full, the CDR3 is CASVIQSDGEQYF.

This CDR3 reads CASSLVGSGYSPLHF. The part of the CDR3 DNA that was read is TGTGCCAGCAGCTTAGTGGGATCGGGGTATTCACCC. The chain uses TRBV7-9 and TRBJ1-6, with D uncertain. The read halts 3 residues ahead of the CDR3 end, with the missing end drawn from the germline J gene. CDR3 length equals 15 residues. The V and J ends lost 1 base and 8 bases respectively, with 12 bases between them. CDR1 is SEHNR and CDR2 is FQNEAQ in the germline V gene (reference sequence).

As concerns this clone: Read data end 3 residues before the CDR3 end; the end is taken from the germline J gene. The J gene is TRBJ2-7, the V gene TRBV19; the D gene is possibly TRBD2 (5 bases). Germline V CDR1 and CDR2: LNHDA, SQIVND (reference sequence). The CDR3 contains 15 residues. The ends were cut back, 3 bases at V and 2 bases at J, with 14 bases in the middle. CDR3 amino acids: CASSIPGRAAYEQYF. The covered CDR3 bases are TGTGCCAGTAGTATTCCCGGGCGGGCAGCCTACGAG.

Comments on this clone: The read ends 3 residues early relative to the CDR3; the germline J gene fills the gap. This sequence joins TRBV10-3 and TRBJ2-1; 12 bases line up with TRBD1. Germline values: CDR1 ENHRY, CDR2 SYGVKD. V lost 8 bases and J lost 7; bases outside the gene matches: 12. This CDR3 region has 16 residues. CDR3 residues: CAILPSRDRGRNEQFF. The CDR3 bases that were read are TGTGCCATCCTTCCCTCACGGGACAGGGGGCGGAATGAG.

As regards this clone: The sequenced fragment ends 3 residues before the CDR3 boundary, so the rest is inferred from the germline J gene. The V call is TRBV30, the J call TRBJ2-6; TRBD1 aligns across 7 bases. The CDR3 has 16 residues. The V and J ends lost 7 bases and 4 bases, in that order; junction bases with no gene match: 13. CDR1 GTSNPN and CDR2 SVGIG come from the germline V gene (reference sequence). The CDR3 region is CASPPPDRAGANVLTF. The covered CDR3 bases are TGTGCCTCCCCCCCTCCTGACAGGGCCGGGGCCAACGTC.

By frequency, this clone registers medium-sized (0.01 to 0.1%). The CDR3 end lies 3 residues beyond the end of the read and is filled in from the germline J gene. The chain carries TRBV19 and TRBJ2-7, with 13 bases lining up with TRBD2. V gave up 4 bases and J gave up 3 bases; unmatched junction bases: 6. In germline, CDR1 is LNHDA, CDR2 SQIVND (reference sequence). This CDR3 has 16 residues. The chain's CDR3 is CASSTRLAGGGYEQYF. CDR3 DNA (partial): TGTGCCAGTAGTACAAGACTAGCGGGAGGAGGCTACGAG.

Turning to this clone: The read terminates 3 residues before the CDR3 end, so the remaining end is supplied by the germline J gene. The V and J genes are TRBV5-1 and TRBJ2-1, with D perhaps matching TRBD1 (6 bases). Between the trimmed V and J ends, which lost 1 base and 9 bases, there was a span of 17 bases. The CDR3 runs to 15 residues. Germline V lookup: CDR1 SGHRS, CDR2 YFSETQ. CDR3 region: CASSLHRDPRGEQFF. The covered CDR3 bases are TGCGCCAGCAGCTTGCATCGAGATCCCAGGGGTGAG.

Note on this clone: The sequence runs out 3 residues before the end of the CDR3; the remainder is reconstructed from the germline J gene. The J gene is TRBJ2-7, the V gene TRBV20-1; TRBD2 matches 8 bases. This CDR3 is 12 amino acids long. The germline V gene has CDR1 DFQATT and CDR2 SNEGSKA (reference sequence). The junction had 3 bases not matched to a gene; V was cut back by 3 bases and J by 5 bases. CDR3 region: CSASSGADEQYF. The sequenced CDR3 bases are TGCAGTGCTAGTAGCGGGGCCGACGAG.